Listed below are T cell receptor beta chains from one sample, sequenced in a study of shared clonotypes between healthy human individuals. The data were produced by immunoSEQ multiplex PCR, yet TCRdb's version contains in-frame clones alone and is incomplete. Of fewer than 2.5 million clones listed, over 85% are singletons. The sample consisted of naive CD4+ T cells from PBMCs. The source of these receptors is a man younger than 30 in good health. Some clones in this sample may be carry-over from other donors' samples. Both conserved end residues are part of each CDR3.

v_gene: TRBV5-1; CDR3aa: CASSPGSGGTEAFF
v_gene: TRBV5-1; CDR3aa: CASSLVGANYGYTF
v_gene: TRBV2; CDR3aa: CASSRTGYQETQYF
v_gene: TRBV9; CDR3aa: CASSVGATSYEQYF
v_gene: TRBV11-2; CDR3aa: CASSPGGADQPQHF
v_gene: TRBV28; CDR3aa: CASKGGNQPQHF
v_gene: TRBV28; CDR3aa: CASSGQLGSPLHF
v_gene: TRBV18; CDR3aa: CASSPQNQYEQFF
v_gene: TRBV7-2; CDR3aa: CASSLRLPGPRAAYNEQFF
v_gene: TRBV7-9; CDR3aa: CASSFLLADQETQYF
v_gene: TRBV19; CDR3aa: CASSISSGTGGGQPQHF
v_gene: TRBV7-9; CDR3aa: CASSRALTALNTEAFF
v_gene: TRBV18; CDR3aa: CASSGGQGSYEQYF
v_gene: TRBV19; CDR3aa: CASKGQGAGANVLTF
v_gene: TRBV19; CDR3aa: CASNTPSAGGSTDTQYF
v_gene: TRBV6-4; CDR3aa: CASSDSEGFAGELFF
v_gene: TRBV7-2; CDR3aa: CASSLGGVAYEQYF
v_gene: TRBV6-5; CDR3aa: CASSYLQGRTDTQYF
v_gene: TRBV11-2; CDR3aa: CASSFGRYSYEQYF
v_gene: TRBV7-2; CDR3aa: CASSLDRGNQPQHF
v_gene: TRBV28; CDR3aa: CASSLDHYGYTF
v_gene: TRBV10-3; CDR3aa: CAINPGTGNTGELFF
v_gene: TRBV7-9; CDR3aa: CASRSDQGLNQPQHF
v_gene: TRBV6-1; CDR3aa: CASRTNEQFF
v_gene: TRBV10-1; CDR3aa: CASSPTGYWDTEAFF
v_gene: TRBV7-9; CDR3aa: CASSYHPNTEAFF
v_gene: TRBV15; CDR3aa: CATSPRGGWGSYEQYF
v_gene: TRBV4-2; CDR3aa: CASSQGTSGFYEQYF
v_gene: TRBV5-6; CDR3aa: CASSTGTGSSWGYNEQFF
v_gene: TRBV6-6; CDR3aa: CASSYSGYGETQYF
v_gene: TRBV7-2; CDR3aa: CASSLLGPLYF
v_gene: TRBV28; CDR3aa: CASSQLLWGEGYEQYF
v_gene: TRBV6-5; CDR3aa: CAKEGRISNQPQHF
v_gene: TRBV18; CDR3aa: CASSQSKVLAGDEQYF
v_gene: TRBV30; CDR3aa: CAWDRGRNQPQHF
v_gene: TRBV29-1; CDR3aa: CSVRSGRETQYF
v_gene: TRBV18; CDR3aa: CASSPSSDEQYF
v_gene: TRBV6-5; CDR3aa: CASSYSTRDEQYF
v_gene: TRBV4-2; CDR3aa: CASSQDSRVGTEAFF
v_gene: TRBV20-1; CDR3aa: CSARYTVKLFF
v_gene: TRBV11-2; CDR3aa: CASSSPYSGGLYGYTF